The TCR beta chain under discussion was sequenced for a study of T cells of healthy individuals. The V end was cut by 5 bases, the J end by 5 bases, with 12 bases between. This CDR3 has 14 residues. The germline CDR1 and CDR2 sequences are KGHDR and SFDVKD. A single record per CDR3 protein comes from TCRdb applying MiXCR to the 5' RACE reads. In the table there are tens of thousands of distinct CDR3 sequences, approximately 5.4% of which are singletons. The chain is built from TRBV24-1 and TRBJ1-5, with D possibly being TRBD1 (5 bases). This sequence was found in a female donor in good health. The CDR3 DNA sequence: TGTGCCACCAGTGCGGGAGGGGTACATCAGCCCCAGCATTTT. Translation: CATSAGGVHQPQHF.